This is a list of T cell receptor beta chains from one sample in a study of T cell clonotyping in hematopoietic cell transplantation. TCRdb's table, derived via immunoSEQ multiplex PCR, lists solely in-frame clones and lacks some. The sample includes 13,000 or so clones, roughly 92% of them seen just once. The sequencing here drew on PBMCs, taken 100 days after allogeneic stem cell transplant. The receptors shown here come from a female patient between 50 and 60 years old who had an allogeneic stem cell transplant from an unrelated donor, so the T cells may come from the graft donor. Some clones in this sample may be carry-over from other donors' samples. CDR3s leave out the opening cysteine and the closing phenylalanine or tryptophan.

v_call cdr3_aa
TRBV30 AWSLGGTETQY
TRBV4-1 ASSQDSTGWSTYEQY
TRBV6-5 ASSFLGGARGYT
TRBV14 ASSQGGRSRSPLH
TRBV20-1 SARWGEAF
TRBV6-5 ASSYAGTGSSYEQY
TRBV4-2 ASSQEGRGQDGYT
TRBV6-4 ASSDGSSSGANVLT
TRBV7-6 ASSPQGEGATNNEQF
TRBV7-2 ASSLIDTEAF
TRBV19 ASSISAGGTYEQY
TRBV7-2 ASSLWDSSEAF
TRBV4-3 ASSQDWGTETNEKLF
TRBV10-3 AISSIRDTEAF
TRBV13 ASSFRDLVYGYT
TRBV19 ASSQSGTRNQPQH
TRBV30 AWSVVGNQPQH
TRBV5-1 ASSGGYSSYNEQF
TRBV5-4 ASSLGGPGELF
TRBV6-1 ASRDAQGFTEAF
TRBV6-4 ASSKTSGTTGYT
TRBV19 ASSIGGRVTQPQH
TRBV19 ASSPLAGGFYEQY
TRBV5-4 ASSFGSGTDTQY
TRBV4-2 ASSQPGTAGTDTQY
TRBV11-2 ASSTGLAGGRSYNEQF
TRBV18 ASSDGRGRYGELF
TRBV27 ASSRSGSLNEQF